This T cell receptor beta chain was profiled in a study of shared clonotypes between healthy human individuals. CDR3 length equals 15 residues. Trimming left V 0 bases short and J 8 bases short, with 13 bases between. The germline V gene encodes CDR1 LNHNV and CDR2 YYDKDF (reference sequence). The study ran the assay at deep level. Under the authors' procedure: ImmunoSEQ junction-only sequences lacked quality scores, so their filtering differed. The protocol was immunoSEQ multiplex PCR, while the TCRdb copy is restricted to in-frame clones and leaves out a portion. V, J and clone size reflect that table, while D and trimming were determined from the DNA. The sample holds some 2,500,000 clones; 93% are singletons and the top ten take 0.36%.

The rearrangement uses TRBV15 and TRBJ1-4; D may be TRBD1 (6 bases). The sequenced material came from naive CD4+ T cells from PBMCs. The subset is: CD45RA+ positively selected. The TCR originated in a man aged 18 to 30 in good health. Some clones in this sample may be carry-over from other donors' samples. CDR3 loop: CATSRDLGAAEKLFF. The CDR3 nucleotides are TGTGCCACCAGCAGAGATCTGGGGGCAGCGGAAAAACTGTTTTTT.